These 17 T cell receptor beta chains came from one sample sequenced in a study of cytotoxic CD8 clonotypes in ibrutinib-treated CLL. TCRdb's table, derived via immunoSEQ multiplex PCR, lists solely in-frame clones and lacks some. The sample has 150,000 or so clones, 70% to 80% seen once; the top ten hold approximately 5.1%. Sample: PBMCs, taken after 24 months of ibrutinib treatment. The receptors come from a human donor with chronic lymphocytic leukemia.

The chain combines TRBV6-1 with TRBJ2-3, with D perhaps TRBD1 or TRBD2 (7 bases each). The V and J ends lost 4 bases and 4 bases respectively, with 12 bases between them. Looked up from germline, CDR1 is MNHNS and CDR2 is SASEGT. CDR3 length: 14 amino acids. The CDR3 sequence is CASSGPGGADTQYF. Here the CDR3 DNA reads TGTGCCAGCAGTGGGCCAGGGGGGGCAGATACGCAGTATTTT.

This rearrangement joins TRBV27 to TRBJ2-2; 8 bases are shared with TRBD2. The CDR3 spans 19 residues. V gave up 3 bases and J gave up 0 bases; unmatched junction bases: 12. From germline, CDR1 is MNHEY and CDR2 SMNVEV (reference sequence). The CDR3 protein is CASSFLGGWGLANTGELFF. In DNA, the CDR3 is TGTGCCAGCAGTTTCCTCGGGGGGTGGGGACTAGCGAACACCGGGGAGCTGTTTTTT.

The chain is built from TRBV6-5 and TRBJ2-3; perhaps TRBD2 as D (5 bases). From germline, CDR1 is MNHEY and CDR2 SVGAGI. Trimming took 4 bases from V and 2 from J, leaving 10 bases between them. CDR3 length: 14 amino acids. DNA for the CDR3: TGTGCCAGCAGTTGGGCTAGCCCCACAGATACGCAGTATTTT. Its translation is CASSWASPTDTQYF.

This clone was seen only once. The chain links TRBV5-1 to TRBJ2-7; TRBD1 agrees at 9 bases. The CDR3 totals 16 residues. Germline V gene data show CDR1 as SGHRS and CDR2 as YFSETQ. J was trimmed by 4 bases and V by 0 bases; bases with no gene match: 8. DNA of the CDR3: TGCGCCAGCAGCTTGGAGGGGGGGACAGGGAGGTACGAGCAGTACTTC. Translation: CASSLEGGTGRYEQYF.

This chain links TRBV11-1 with TRBJ1-2; the D gene is possibly TRBD1 (5 bases). The V and J ends lost 0 bases and 3 bases respectively, with 5 bases between them. The CDR3 consists of 13 residues. Germline assignment: CDR1 SGHAT and CDR2 FQDESV (reference sequence). This CDR3 reads CASSLAGHYGYTF. For the CDR3, the DNA is TGTGCCAGCAGCTTAGCGGGACACTATGGCTACACCTTC.

This clone was observed a handful of times. The genes are TRBV7-2 and TRBJ1-4; perhaps TRBD1 as D (6 bases). Germline loops: CDR1 SGHTA, CDR2 FQGNSA. The CDR3 is 13 amino acids. V shed 5 bases and J shed 8 bases, with 12 bases lying between them. Written as DNA, the CDR3 is TGTGCCAGCAGCCCCCGAAGGGGGGAAAAACTGTTTTTT. Amino acids: CASSPRRGEKLFF.

The chain carries TRBV7-6 and TRBJ1-1; TRBD1 might be the D (5 bases). Germline CDR1 is SGHVS and CDR2 is FNYEAQ. V was trimmed by 8 bases and J by 0 bases, leaving 10 bases between them. The CDR3 length is 13 residues. CDR3 nucleotide sequence: TGTGCCAGCGGGCGGGGGATGAACACTGAAGCTTTCTTT. Encoded protein: CASGRGMNTEAFF.

This rearrangement joins TRBV5-8 to TRBJ1-2; D might be TRBD1 (5 bases). Per the germline V gene, CDR1 is SGHTS and CDR2 is YDEGEE. Trimming cost V 6 bases and J 6 bases, with 12 bases left between them. CDR3 length equals 12 residues. CDR3 region: CASNTGPNGYTF. The CDR3, as DNA: TGTGCCAGCAACACAGGCCCGAATGGCTACACCTTC.

V usage is TRBV7-8 and J usage is TRBJ1-4; D call uncertain. Trimming cost V 5 bases and J 5 bases, with 18 bases left between them. The CDR3 contains 16 residues. Germline V lookup: CDR1 SGHVS, CDR2 FQNEAQ. For the CDR3, the DNA is TGTGCCAGCAGCCCCCGAGGGTTCGGTTCCAATGAAAAACTGTTTTTT. This gives the protein CASSPRGFGSNEKLFF.

J is TRBJ1-1 and V is TRBV7-6; perhaps TRBD1 as D (6 bases). V lost 1 base and J 10 bases, leaving 13 bases between the germline ends. Germline V gives CDR1 SGHVS, CDR2 FNYEAQ. The CDR3 loop spans 13 amino acids. The CDR3 sequence: CASSLGGEGGAFF. CDR3 DNA: TGTGCCAGCAGCTTAGGTGGGGAAGGGGGAGCTTTCTTT. Supplemented by reference TRBV7-6 and TRBJ1-1, the full variable domain reads GAGVSQSPRYKVTKRGQDVALRCDPISGHVSLYWYRQALGQGPEFLTYFNYEAQQDKSGLPNDRFSAERPEGSISTLTIQRTEQRDSAMYRCASSLGGEGGAFFGQGTRLTVV.

The chain is built from TRBV10-3 and TRBJ2-7, with D perhaps TRBD1 or TRBD2 (5 bases each). V gave up 0 bases and J gave up 5 bases, with 5 bases separating them. Germline V gene sequence: CDR1 ENHRY, CDR2 SYGVKD. This CDR3 is 12 amino acids long. CDR3 sequence: CAISESGDEQYF. The CDR3 region has the DNA TGTGCCATCAGTGAGTCGGGGGACGAGCAGTACTTC.

CDR3 in amino acids: CASSLSWASYGYTF. CDR3 sequence (DNA): TGTGCCAGCAGCTTGTCGTGGGCAAGCTATGGCTACACCTTC. This sequence joins TRBV5-8 and TRBJ1-2; D is ambiguous. V was shortened by 1 base and J by 4 bases, with 11 bases between the two germline ends. This CDR3 is built from 14 residues. Germline CDR1 reads SGHTS; CDR2 reads YDEGEE.

The gene calls are TRBV7-2 and TRBJ2-1; D is unresolved. The CDR3 has 14 residues. V lost 3 bases and J 8 bases, leaving 14 bases between the germline ends. CDR1 is SGHTA, CDR2 FQGNSA, per germline. The CDR3 bases are TGTGCCAGCAGCTTCCGGCCCCTCGACGATGAGCAGTTCTTC. It translates to CASSFRPLDDEQFF.

This rearrangement joins TRBV7-9 to TRBJ1-4; 7 bases match TRBD1. Trimming cost V 3 bases and J 3 bases; bases outside gene matches: 10. CDR1 and CDR2 from the germline V gene are SEHNR and FQNEAQ (reference sequence). This CDR3 spans 17 amino acids. CDR3 nucleotides: TGTGCCAGCAGCTTGCCGACAGGGCGCTTCCCTAATGAAAAACTGTTTTTT. Protein product: CASSLPTGRFPNEKLFF.

V usage is TRBV25-1 and J usage is TRBJ2-1; the D is unclear. Germline V lookup: CDR1 MGHDK, CDR2 SYGVNS. Trimming took 1 base from V and 10 from J, leaving 8 bases between them. The CDR3 has 12 amino acids. The CDR3 bases are TGTGCCAGCAGTGAATGGGTGGGGGAGCAGTTCTTC. Translation: CASSEWVGEQFF.

This chain links TRBV11-2 with TRBJ2-3; TRBD2 aligns across 13 bases. CDR1 is SGHAT and CDR2 is FQNNGV in the germline V gene. With V trimmed by 3 bases and J by 3 bases, 9 bases remained unmatched. The CDR3 spans 18 residues. The DNA for the CDR3 is TGTGCCAGCAGCTTGACTAGCGGGAGGATGGGTGGGACAGATACGCAGTATTTT. This codes for CASSLTSGRMGGTDTQYF.

The V call is TRBV7-9, the J call TRBJ2-1; 7 bases are shared with TRBD2. The CDR3 loop spans 17 amino acids. Looked up from germline, CDR1 is SEHNR and CDR2 is FQNEAQ (reference sequence). The V gene end was trimmed by 4 bases and the J gene end by 4 bases; junction bases not matched to a gene: 13. The CDR3 sequence: CASSSPLGLAAYNEQFF. The CDR3 DNA is TGTGCCAGCAGCTCCCCATTGGGGCTAGCGGCTTACAATGAGCAGTTCTTC.